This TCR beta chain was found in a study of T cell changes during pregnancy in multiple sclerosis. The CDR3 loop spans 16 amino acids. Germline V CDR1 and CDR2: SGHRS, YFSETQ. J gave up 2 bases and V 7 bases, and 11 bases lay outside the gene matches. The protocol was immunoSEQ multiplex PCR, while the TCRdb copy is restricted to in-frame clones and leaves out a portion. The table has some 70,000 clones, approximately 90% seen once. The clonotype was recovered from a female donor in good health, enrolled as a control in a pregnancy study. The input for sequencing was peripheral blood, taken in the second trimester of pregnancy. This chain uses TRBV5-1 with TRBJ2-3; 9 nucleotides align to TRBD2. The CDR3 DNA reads TGCGCCAGCCTTAAGATAGCGGGGGACCCCACAGATACGCAGTATTTT. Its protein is CASLKIAGDPTDTQYF. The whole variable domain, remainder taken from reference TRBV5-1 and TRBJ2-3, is KAGVTQTPRYLIKTRGQQVTLSCSPISGHRSVSWYQQTPGQGLQFLFEYFSETQRNKGNFPGRFSGRQFSNSRSEMNVSTLELGDSALYLCASLKIAGDPTDTQYFGPGTRLTVL.